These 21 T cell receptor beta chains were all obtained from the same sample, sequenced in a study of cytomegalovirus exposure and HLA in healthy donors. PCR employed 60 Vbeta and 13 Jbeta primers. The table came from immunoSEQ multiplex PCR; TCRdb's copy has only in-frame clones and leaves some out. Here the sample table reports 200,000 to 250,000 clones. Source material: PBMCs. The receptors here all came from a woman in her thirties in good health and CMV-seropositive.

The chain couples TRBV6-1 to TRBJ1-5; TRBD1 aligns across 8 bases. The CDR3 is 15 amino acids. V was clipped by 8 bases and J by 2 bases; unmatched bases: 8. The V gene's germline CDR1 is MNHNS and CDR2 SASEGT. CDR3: CASYEAGGGNQPQHF. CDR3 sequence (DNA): TGTGCCAGCTATGAGGCAGGGGGCGGCAATCAGCCCCAGCATTTT.

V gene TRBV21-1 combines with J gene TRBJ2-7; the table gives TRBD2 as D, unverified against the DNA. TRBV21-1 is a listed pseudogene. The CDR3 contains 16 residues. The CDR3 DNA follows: TGTGCCAGCAGCAAAGGAAGGACTAGCGACACCTACGAGCAGTACTTC. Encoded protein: CASSKGRTSDTYEQYF.

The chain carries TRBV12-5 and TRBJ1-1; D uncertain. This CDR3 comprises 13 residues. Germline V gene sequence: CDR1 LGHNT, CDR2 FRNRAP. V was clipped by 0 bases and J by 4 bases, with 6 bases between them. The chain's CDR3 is CASGLVLSTEAFF. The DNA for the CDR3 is TGTGCTAGTGGTTTGGTACTGAGCACTGAAGCTTTCTTT.

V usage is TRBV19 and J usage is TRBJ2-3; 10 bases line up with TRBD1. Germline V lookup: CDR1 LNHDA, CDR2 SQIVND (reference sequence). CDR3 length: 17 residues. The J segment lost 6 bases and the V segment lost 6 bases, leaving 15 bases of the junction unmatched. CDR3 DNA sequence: TGTGCCAGTAGGAGACAGGGGGCGCATAGAGAGTCGGATACGCAGTATTTT. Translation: CASRRQGAHRESDTQYF.

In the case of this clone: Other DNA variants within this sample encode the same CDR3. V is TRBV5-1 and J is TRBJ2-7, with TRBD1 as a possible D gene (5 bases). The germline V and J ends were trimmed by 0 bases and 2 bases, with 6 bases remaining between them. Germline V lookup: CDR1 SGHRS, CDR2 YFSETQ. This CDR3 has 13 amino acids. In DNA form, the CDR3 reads TGCGCCAGCAGCTTGGAAGGGGCCTACGAGCAGTACTTC. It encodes CASSLEGAYEQYF.

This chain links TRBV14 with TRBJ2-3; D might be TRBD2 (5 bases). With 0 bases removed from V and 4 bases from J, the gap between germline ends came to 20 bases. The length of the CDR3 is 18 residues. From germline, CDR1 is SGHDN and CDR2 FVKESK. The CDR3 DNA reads TGTGCCAGCAGCCAAGATGAAGGAGGCAGGTTCCTCCCAGATACGCAGTATTTT. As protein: CASSQDEGGRFLPDTQYF.

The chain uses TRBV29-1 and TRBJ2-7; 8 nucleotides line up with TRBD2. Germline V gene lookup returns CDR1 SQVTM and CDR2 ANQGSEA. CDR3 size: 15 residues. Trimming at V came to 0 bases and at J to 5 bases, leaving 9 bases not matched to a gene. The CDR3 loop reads CSVEEGREGGDEQYF. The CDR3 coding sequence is TGCAGCGTTGAAGAAGGCCGGGAGGGTGGTGACGAGCAGTACTTC.

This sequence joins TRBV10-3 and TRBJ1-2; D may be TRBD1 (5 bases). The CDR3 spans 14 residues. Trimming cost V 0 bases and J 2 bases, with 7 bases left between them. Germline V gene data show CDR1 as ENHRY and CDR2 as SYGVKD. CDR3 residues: CAISESSGNYGYTF. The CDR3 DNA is TGTGCCATCAGTGAGTCGTCAGGGAACTATGGCTACACCTTC.

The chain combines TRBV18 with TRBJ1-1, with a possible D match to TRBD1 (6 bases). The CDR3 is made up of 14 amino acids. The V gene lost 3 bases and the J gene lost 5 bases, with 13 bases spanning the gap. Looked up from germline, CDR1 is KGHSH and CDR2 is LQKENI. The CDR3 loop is CASSPAGAETEAFF. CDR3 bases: TGTGCCAGCTCACCTGCAGGGGCTGAGACTGAAGCTTTCTTT.

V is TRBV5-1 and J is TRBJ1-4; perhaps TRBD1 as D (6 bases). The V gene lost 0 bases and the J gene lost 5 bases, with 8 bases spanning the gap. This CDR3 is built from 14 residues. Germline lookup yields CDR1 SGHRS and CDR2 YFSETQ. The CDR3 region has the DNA TGCGCCAGCAGCTTGGCCGGACAGAATGAAAAACTGTTTTTT. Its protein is CASSLAGQNEKLFF. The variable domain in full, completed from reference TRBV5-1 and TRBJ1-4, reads KAGVTQTPRYLIKTRGQQVTLSCSPISGHRSVSWYQQTPGQGLQFLFEYFSETQRNKGNFPGRFSGRQFSNSRSEMNVSTLELGDSALYLCASSLAGQNEKLFFGSGTQLSVL.

CDR3 nucleotides: TGTGCCAGCAGCTTAGAGGTGGTAGCGGGAGGGGATTCCTACAATGAGCAGTTCTTC. It specifies CASSLEVVAGGDSYNEQFF. This sequence joins TRBV7-2 and TRBJ2-1; 11 bases align to TRBD2. Germline V gene sequence: CDR1 SGHTA, CDR2 FQGNSA. Germline trimming cut 1 base from V and 1 base from J; bases unmatched to any gene: 9. This CDR3 spans 19 amino acids.

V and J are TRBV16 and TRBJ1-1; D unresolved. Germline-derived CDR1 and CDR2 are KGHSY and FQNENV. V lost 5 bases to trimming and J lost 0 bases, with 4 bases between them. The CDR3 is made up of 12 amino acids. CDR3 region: CASSSMNTEAFF. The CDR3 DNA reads TGTGCCAGCAGCAGCATGAACACTGAAGCTTTCTTT.

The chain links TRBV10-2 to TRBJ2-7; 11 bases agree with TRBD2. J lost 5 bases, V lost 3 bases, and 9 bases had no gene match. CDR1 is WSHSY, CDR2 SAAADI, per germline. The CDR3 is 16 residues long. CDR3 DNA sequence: TGCGCCAGCAGTGACCCGGGACTAGCGGAAGGGAACGAGCAGTACTTC. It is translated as CASSDPGLAEGNEQYF.

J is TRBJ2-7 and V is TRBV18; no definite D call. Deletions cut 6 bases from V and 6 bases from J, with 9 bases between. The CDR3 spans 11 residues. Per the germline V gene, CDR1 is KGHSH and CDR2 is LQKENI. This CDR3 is CASSLNGEQYF. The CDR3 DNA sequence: TGTGCCAGCTCTTTAAACGGCGAGCAGTACTTC.

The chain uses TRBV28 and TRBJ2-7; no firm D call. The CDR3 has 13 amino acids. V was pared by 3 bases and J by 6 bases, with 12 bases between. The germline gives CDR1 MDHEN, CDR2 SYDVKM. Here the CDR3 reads CASSFYAVGEQYF. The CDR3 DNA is TGTGCCAGCAGTTTTTACGCCGTCGGCGAGCAGTACTTC.

Here the CDR3 DNA reads TGTGCCAGCAGTGGGTCGCGTGAGGGAGCTTTCTTT. This encodes CASSGSREGAFF. The genes are TRBV25-1 and TRBJ1-1, with D unresolved. V was pared by 4 bases and J by 10 bases, with 13 bases between. The length of the CDR3 is 12 residues. The germline gives CDR1 MGHDK, CDR2 SYGVNS.

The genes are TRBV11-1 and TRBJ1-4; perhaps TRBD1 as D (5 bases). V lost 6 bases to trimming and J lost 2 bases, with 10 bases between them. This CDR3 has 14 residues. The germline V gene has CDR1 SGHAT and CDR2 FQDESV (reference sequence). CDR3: CASSDSTTNEKLFF. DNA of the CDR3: TGTGCCAGCAGTGACAGCACTACTAATGAAAAACTGTTTTTT.

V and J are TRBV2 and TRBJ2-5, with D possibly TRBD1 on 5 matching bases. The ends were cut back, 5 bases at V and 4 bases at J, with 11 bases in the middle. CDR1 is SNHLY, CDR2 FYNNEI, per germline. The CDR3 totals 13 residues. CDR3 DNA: TGTGCCAGCAGTTGGTATAGGGGAGAGACCCAGTACTTC. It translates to CASSWYRGETQYF.

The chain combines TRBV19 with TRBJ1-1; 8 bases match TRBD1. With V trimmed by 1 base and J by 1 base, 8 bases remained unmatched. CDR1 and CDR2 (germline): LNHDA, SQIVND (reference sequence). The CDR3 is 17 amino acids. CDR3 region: CASSIVDREWGNTEAFF. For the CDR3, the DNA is TGTGCCAGTAGTATAGTGGACAGGGAGTGGGGGAACACTGAAGCTTTCTTT.

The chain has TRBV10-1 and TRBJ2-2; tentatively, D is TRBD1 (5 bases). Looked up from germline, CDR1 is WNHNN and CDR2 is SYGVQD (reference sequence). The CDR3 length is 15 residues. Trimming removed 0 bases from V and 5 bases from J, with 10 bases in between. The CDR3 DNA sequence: TGCGCCAGCAGTGAGTCAAGGGGCCTTACCGGGGAGCTGTTTTTT. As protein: CASSESRGLTGELFF.

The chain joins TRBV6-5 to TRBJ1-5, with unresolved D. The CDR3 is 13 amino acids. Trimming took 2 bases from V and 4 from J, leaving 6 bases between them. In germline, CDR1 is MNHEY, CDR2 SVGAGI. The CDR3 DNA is TGTGCCAGCAGTTACCGGGGAAATCAGCCCCAGCATTTT. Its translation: CASSYRGNQPQHF.